This is a list of T cell receptor beta chains from one sample in a study of blood T cell repertoires in COVID-19. TCRdb keeps only in-frame clones here, not all; method: immunoSEQ multiplex PCR. The sample holds under 150,000 clones, about 80% seen once. Sequenced: PBMCs or T cells enriched from blood (not recorded which). All receptors derive from a woman between 50 and 59 years old who had recovered from COVID-19. CDR3s include the opening cysteine and the closing phenylalanine or tryptophan. D genes are given only for firm matches. Clone size, where shown, is once, few, many, or a class for clones that have expanded.

clone size | D gene | J gene | V gene | CDR3 protein | CDR3 DNA
NA | TRBD1 | TRBJ2-7 | TRBV28 | CASSLGDRVREQYF | TGTGCCAGCAGTTTAGGGGACAGGGTTCGAGAGCAGTACTTC
NA | TRBD1 | TRBJ1-2 | TRBV3-1/TRBV3-2 | CASSLTGTGGSYGYTF | TGTGCCAGCAGCCTAACCGGGACAGGGGGTAGCTATGGCTACACCTTC
NA | TRBD1 | TRBJ2-2 | TRBV3-1/TRBV3-2 | CASSYGQGETGELFF | TGTGCCAGCAGCTATGGACAGGGGGAGACCGGGGAGCTGTTTTTT
NA | NA | TRBJ2-4 | TRBV19 | CASSIVEGRAKNIQYF | TGTGCCAGTAGTATAGTGGAGGGTAGGGCCAAAAACATTCAGTACTTC
NA | NA | TRBJ1-2 | TRBV13 | CASSLGGARGYTF | TGTGCCAGCAGCTTAGGGGGGGCGAGGGGCTACACCTTC
NA | TRBD1 | TRBJ2-5 | TRBV28 | CASSHRGWEETQYF | TGTGCCAGCAGCCACAGGGGTTGGGAAGAGACCCAGTACTTC
NA | TRBD2 | TRBJ2-5 | TRBV9 | CASSVGGSGIPSYF | TGTGCCAGCAGCGTTGGGGGTAGCGGGATCCCCTCGTACTTC
NA | TRBD2 | TRBJ2-7 | TRBV7-8 | CASSLQGYLTSGRYEQYF | TGTGCCAGCAGCTTACAGGGCTACTTGACTAGCGGAAGATACGAGCAGTACTTC
once | NA | TRBJ1-1 | TRBV6-5 | CASILKTGWTEAFF | TGTGCCAGCATCCTAAAGACAGGTTGGACTGAAGCTTTCTTT
once | NA | TRBJ2-5 | TRBV11-3 | CASSLVLAVAYQETQYF | TGTGCCAGCAGCTTAGTGTTGGCGGTAGCCTATCAAGAGACCCAGTACTTC
NA | TRBD1 | TRBJ2-1 | TRBV9 | CASSASGTVNEQFF | TGTGCCAGCAGCGCTTCCGGGACAGTGAATGAGCAGTTCTTC
NA | NA | TRBJ1-1 | TRBV18 | CASRLQTNTEAFF | TGTGCCAGCAGACTACAGACGAACACTGAAGCTTTCTTT
NA | NA | TRBJ2-2 | TRBV18 | CASSPPGPNTGELFF | TGTGCCAGCTCACCACCGGGGCCCAACACCGGGGAGCTGTTTTTT
NA | TRBD1 | TRBJ1-2 | TRBV18 | CASSPRQGVNGYTF | TGTGCCAGCTCACCACGACAGGGGGTGAATGGCTACACCTTC
NA | NA | TRBJ1-2 | TRBV5-1 | CASSLVAGFSYGYTF | TGCGCCAGCAGCTTGGTTGCAGGGTTCTCCTATGGCTACACCTTC
NA | TRBD1 | TRBJ2-1 | TRBV29-1 | CSVEDQQGNEQFF | TGCAGCGTTGAAGACCAACAGGGGAATGAGCAGTTCTTC
NA | NA | TRBJ1-1 | TRBV5-1 | CASSLGEAEAFF | TGCGCCAGCAGCTTGGGGGAGGCTGAAGCTTTCTTT
NA | TRBD1 | TRBJ2-1 | TRBV7-2 | CASSGQGGSSYNEQFF | TGTGCCAGCAGCGGACAGGGTGGGTCGTCCTACAATGAGCAGTTCTTC
NA | NA | TRBJ1-2 | TRBV9 | CASSVLPGATEYTF | TGTGCCAGCAGCGTACTACCGGGAGCCACCGAGTACACCTTC
NA | NA | TRBJ1-5 | TRBV4-1 | CASSHDEPKIEEPQHF | TGCGCCAGCAGCCACGACGAGCCCAAGATAGAGGAGCCCCAGCATTTT
NA | TRBD2 | TRBJ2-2 | TRBV5-1 | CASSLTVLREGSGELFF | TGCGCCAGCAGCTTGACCGTTTTGCGGGAGGGCAGCGGGGAGCTGTTTTTT
NA | NA | TRBJ1-5 | TRBV19 | CASSRGEGWNNQPQHF | TGTGCCAGTAGTCGGGGGGAGGGGTGGAACAATCAGCCCCAGCATTTT
NA | NA | TRBJ1-2 | TRBV2 | CASSEGLRAEFNYGYTF | TGTGCCAGCAGTGAAGGATTGAGGGCAGAGTTTAACTATGGCTACACCTTC
NA | NA | TRBJ2-7 | TRBV12-3/TRBV12-4 | CASRPGTTREQYF | TGTGCCAGCAGGCCCGGGACAACTAGGGAGCAGTACTTC
NA | NA | TRBJ1-4 | TRBV6-5 | CASSTTGTPNEKLFF | TGTGCCAGCAGTACCACAGGGACCCCTAATGAAAAACTGTTTTTT
NA | NA | TRBJ1-2 | TRBV9 | CASSAYNYGYTF | TGTGCCAGCAGCGCCTATAACTATGGCTACACCTTC
NA | TRBD2 | TRBJ2-5 | TRBV7-3 | CASSLLAGGQETQYF | TGTGCCAGCAGCTTACTAGCGGGGGGCCAAGAGACCCAGTACTTC
few | NA | TRBJ1-1 | TRBV19 | CASSPRGGRPQWDTEAFF | TGTGCCAGTAGTCCCCGGGGGGGCCGGCCCCAATGGGACACTGAAGCTTTCTTT
NA | TRBD1 | TRBJ1-4 | TRBV6-5 | CASSRTGNEKLFF | TGTGCCAGCAGCCGGACAGGGAATGAAAAACTGTTTTTT
NA | NA | TRBJ1-1 | TRBV6-5 | CASSLTQGSNTEAFF | TGTGCCAGCAGTTTAACACAGGGATCGAATACTGAAGCTTTCTTT
few | NA | TRBJ2-2 | TRBV10-3 | CAISERGFSNTGELFF | TGTGCCATCAGTGAAAGGGGGTTTTCGAACACCGGGGAGCTGTTTTTT
NA | NA | TRBJ1-3 | TRBV18 | CASWEWGNTIYF | TGTGCCAGCTGGGAGTGGGGAAACACCATATATTTT
NA | TRBD1 | TRBJ2-3 | TRBV11-2 | CASSLRQGAWITDTQYF | TGTGCCAGCAGCCTCAGACAGGGGGCTTGGATAACAGATACGCAGTATTTT
once | NA | TRBJ2-5 | TRBV28 | CASSLSSTETQYF | TGTGCCAGCAGTTTATCTAGCACGGAGACCCAGTACTTC
NA | NA | TRBJ2-5 | TRBV7-7 | CASSLGAVQETQYF | TGTGCCAGCAGCTTAGGGGCAGTCCAAGAGACCCAGTACTTC